There are many counts of the clone carrying this T cell receptor beta chain. What it binds is unknown. This specimen belongs to a study of neurological immune-mediated disorders. Regarding the study as a whole: Expanded clones shared no identical CDR3 amino acid sequences across subjects, which suggested private TCR-beta repertoires in all groups.

Unsorted libraries were generated from 2 million PBMCs held at -80 degrees C. The CDR3 length is 13 residues. The V segment lost 7 bases and the J segment 8 bases; nucleotides outside the gene matches: 5. Germline values: CDR1 KGHDR, CDR2 SFDVKD. A 10-nucleotide random UMI tagged transcripts in template-switch 5'RACE cDNA synthesis. TCRdb redid the calling of the 5' RACE reads with MiXCR, one entry per CDR3 protein. The data hold over 35,000 distinct CDR3 sequences, with about 4.1% observed a single time. This receptor was obtained from a man aged 25 to 45 with multiple sclerosis. The chain couples TRBV24-1 to TRBJ1-4; 8 nucleotides match TRBD1. Material: PBMCs. CDR3 sequence (DNA): TGTGCCACCAGCCACCGGGACAGGGAAAAACTGTTTTTT. Translated, it gives CATSHRDREKLFF.